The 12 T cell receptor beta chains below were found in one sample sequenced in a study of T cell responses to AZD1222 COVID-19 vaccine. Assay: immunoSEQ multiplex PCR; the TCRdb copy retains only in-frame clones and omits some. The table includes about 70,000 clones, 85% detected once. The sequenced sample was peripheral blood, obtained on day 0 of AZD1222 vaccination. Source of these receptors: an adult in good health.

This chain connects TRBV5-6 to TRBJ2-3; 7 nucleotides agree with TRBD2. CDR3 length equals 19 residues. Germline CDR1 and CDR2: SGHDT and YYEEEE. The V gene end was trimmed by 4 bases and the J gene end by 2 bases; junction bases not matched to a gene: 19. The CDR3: CASSQLAGVATANTDTQYF. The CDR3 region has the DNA TGTGCCAGCAGCCAGCTTGCGGGGGTCGCCACGGCTAACACAGATACGCAGTATTTT.

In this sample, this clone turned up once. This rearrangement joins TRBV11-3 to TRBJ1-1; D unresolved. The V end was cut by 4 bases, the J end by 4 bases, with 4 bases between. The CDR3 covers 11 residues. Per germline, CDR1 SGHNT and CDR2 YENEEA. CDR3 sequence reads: CASSWGTEAFF. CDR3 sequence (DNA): TGTGCCAGCAGCTGGGGCACTGAAGCTTTCTTT.

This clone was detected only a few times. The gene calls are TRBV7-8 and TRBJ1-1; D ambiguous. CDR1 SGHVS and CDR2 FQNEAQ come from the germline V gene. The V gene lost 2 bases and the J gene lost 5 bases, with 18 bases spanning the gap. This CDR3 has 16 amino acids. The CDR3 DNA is TGTGCCAGCAGCTTACTGGGGTTCGGAGCGAAAACTGAAGCTTTCTTT. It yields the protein CASSLLGFGAKTEAFF.

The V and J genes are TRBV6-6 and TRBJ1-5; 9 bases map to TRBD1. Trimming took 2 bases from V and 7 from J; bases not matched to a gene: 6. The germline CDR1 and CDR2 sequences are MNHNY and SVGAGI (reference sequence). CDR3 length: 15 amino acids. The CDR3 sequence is CASSYGDRARQPQHF. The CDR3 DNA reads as TGTGCCAGCAGTTACGGGGACAGGGCGAGGCAGCCCCAGCATTTT.

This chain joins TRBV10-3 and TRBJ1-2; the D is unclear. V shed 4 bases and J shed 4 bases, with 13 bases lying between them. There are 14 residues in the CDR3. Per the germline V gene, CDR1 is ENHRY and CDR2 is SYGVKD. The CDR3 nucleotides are TGTGCCATCAGTGTAAGGCCAGAAGTCTATGGCTACACCTTC. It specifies CAISVRPEVYGYTF.

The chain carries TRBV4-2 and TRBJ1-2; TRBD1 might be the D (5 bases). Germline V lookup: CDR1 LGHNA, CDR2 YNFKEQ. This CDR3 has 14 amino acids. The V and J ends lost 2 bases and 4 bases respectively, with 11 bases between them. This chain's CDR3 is CASSQPGQGYGYTF. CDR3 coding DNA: TGTGCCAGCAGCCAACCGGGGCAGGGCTATGGCTACACCTTC.

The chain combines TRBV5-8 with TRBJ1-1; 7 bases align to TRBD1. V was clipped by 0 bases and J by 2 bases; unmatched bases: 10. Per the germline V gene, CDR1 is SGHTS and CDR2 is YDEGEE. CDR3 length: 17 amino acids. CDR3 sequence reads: CASSLGSAGGYNTEAFF. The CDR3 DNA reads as TGTGCCAGCAGCTTGGGGTCGGCAGGGGGTTACAACACTGAAGCTTTCTTT.

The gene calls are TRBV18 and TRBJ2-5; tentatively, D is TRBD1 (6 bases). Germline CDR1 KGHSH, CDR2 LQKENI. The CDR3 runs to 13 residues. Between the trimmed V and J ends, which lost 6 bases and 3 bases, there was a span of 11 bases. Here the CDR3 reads CASSWTEEETQYF. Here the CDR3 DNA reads TGTGCCAGCTCGTGGACAGAGGAAGAGACCCAGTACTTC.

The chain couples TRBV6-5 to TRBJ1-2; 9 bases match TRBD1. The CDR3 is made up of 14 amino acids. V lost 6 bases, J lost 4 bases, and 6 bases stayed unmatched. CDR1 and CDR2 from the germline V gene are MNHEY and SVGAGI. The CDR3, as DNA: TGTGCCAGCAGCCGGGGGGGACAGGGCTATGGCTACACCTTC. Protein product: CASSRGGQGYGYTF.

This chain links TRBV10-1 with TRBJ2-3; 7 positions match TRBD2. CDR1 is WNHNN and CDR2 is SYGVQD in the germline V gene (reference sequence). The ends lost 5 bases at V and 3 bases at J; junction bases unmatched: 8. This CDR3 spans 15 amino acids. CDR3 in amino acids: CASSRVSGLTDTQYF. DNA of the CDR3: TGCGCCAGCAGTCGGGTTAGCGGGTTAACAGATACGCAGTATTTT.

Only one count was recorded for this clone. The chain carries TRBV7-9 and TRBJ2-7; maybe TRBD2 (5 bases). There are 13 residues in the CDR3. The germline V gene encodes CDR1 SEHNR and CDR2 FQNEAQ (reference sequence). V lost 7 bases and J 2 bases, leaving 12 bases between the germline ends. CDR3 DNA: TGTGCCAGCACGGACTCCGGACCCTACGAGCAGTACTTC. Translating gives CASTDSGPYEQYF.

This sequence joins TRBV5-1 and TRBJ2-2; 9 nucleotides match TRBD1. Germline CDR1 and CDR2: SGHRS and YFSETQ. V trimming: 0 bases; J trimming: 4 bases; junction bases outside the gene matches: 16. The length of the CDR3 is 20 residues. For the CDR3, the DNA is TGCGCCAGCAGCTTGGATACCCAACGAGGGACAGGGCAGCCCACCGGGGAGCTGTTTTTT. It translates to CASSLDTQRGTGQPTGELFF.